Following are 23 T cell receptor beta chains from one sample sequenced in a study of blood T cells in healthy people across ages. A second PCR of 7 to 11 cycles used a sample-barcoded 5' primer and a J-beta primer mix. TCRdb called the 5' RACE reads again in MiXCR, with one record for every CDR3 protein. This table holds some 1.8 million distinct CDR3 sequences, about two fifths found once. The specimen sequenced was blood. These receptors were collected from a human donor in good health.

This chain connects TRBV29-1 to TRBJ2-1; possibly TRBD1 for D (5 bases). Germline CDR1 and CDR2: SQVTM and ANQGSEA. Trimming stripped 4 bases from V and 0 bases from J, with 10 bases between. The CDR3 extends over 14 amino acids. The CDR3 here is CSVAREGSYNEQFF. The DNA of the CDR3 is TGCAGCGTTGCCAGGGAAGGCTCCTACAATGAGCAGTTCTTC.

A few counts support this clonotype. This chain joins TRBV7-2 and TRBJ2-7, with D unclear. The CDR3 has 13 amino acids. V lost 1 base to trimming and J lost 5 bases, with 9 bases between them. Per the germline V gene, CDR1 is SGHTA and CDR2 is FQGNSA. For the CDR3, the DNA is TGTGCCAGCAGCTTAGAGGTCATGAACGAGCAGTACTTC. This codes for CASSLEVMNEQYF.

The chain carries TRBV7-8 and TRBJ1-2; no reliable D call. In germline, CDR1 is SGHVS, CDR2 FQNEAQ. V was trimmed by 3 bases and J by 4 bases, leaving 12 bases between them. The CDR3 length is 14 residues. CDR3 sequence reads: CASSFNGWAYGYTF. CDR3 nucleotide sequence: TGTGCCAGCAGCTTTAACGGGTGGGCCTATGGCTACACCTTC.

This chain uses TRBV5-1 with TRBJ2-5, with TRBD2 matching over 12 bases. The germline CDR1 and CDR2 sequences are SGHRS and YFSETQ. V gave up 0 bases and J gave up 4 bases; unmatched junction bases: 16. This CDR3 contains 20 residues. This CDR3 reads CASSLGVDLAGGRRRETQYF. CDR3 bases: TGCGCCAGCAGCTTGGGCGTCGATCTAGCGGGGGGGAGGCGGCGAGAGACCCAGTACTTC.

The chain employs TRBV20-1 and TRBJ1-2, with D maybe TRBD1 (6 bases). V lost 1 base, J lost 4 bases, and 19 bases lay in between. Germline lookup yields CDR1 DFQATT and CDR2 SNEGSKA (reference sequence). This CDR3 has 16 residues. The CDR3 DNA reads TGCAGTGCTAGAGGCTACCAGGGGCGGGTCGGCTATGGCTACACCTTC. It translates to CSARGYQGRVGYGYTF.

This CDR3 is CASIAGGTWDTEAFF. The CDR3 coding sequence is TGTGCCAGCATAGCTGGGGGTACATGGGACACTGAAGCTTTCTTT. This rearrangement joins TRBV28 to TRBJ1-1; TRBD1 is a possible D gene (5 bases). Germline assignment: CDR1 MDHEN and CDR2 SYDVKM. This CDR3 has 15 residues. V shed 7 bases and J shed 3 bases, with 18 bases lying between them.

The V call is TRBV28, the J call TRBJ2-1; 10 positions agree with TRBD2. This CDR3 spans 16 amino acids. The V gene's germline CDR1 is MDHEN and CDR2 SYDVKM. Germline trimming cut 4 bases from V and 6 bases from J; bases unmatched to any gene: 9. The CDR3 DNA reads as TGTGCCAGCAGTTCTATAGGGAGACTAGCGGGCAATGAGCAGTTCTTC. This codes for CASSSIGRLAGNEQFF.

The chain joins TRBV29-1 to TRBJ1-1; perhaps TRBD1 as D (5 bases). Trimming cost V 7 bases and J 4 bases, with 13 bases left between them. This CDR3 spans 12 amino acids. In germline, CDR1 is SQVTM, CDR2 ANQGSEA. The CDR3 DNA follows: TGCAGCGCCGATTCAGGGCTCACTGAAGCTTTCTTT. This sequence encodes CSADSGLTEAFF.

V gene TRBV7-9 combines with J gene TRBJ2-7; D possibly corresponds to TRBD2 (6 bases). The CDR3 extends over 15 amino acids. The germline CDR1 and CDR2 sequences are SEHNR and FQNEAQ (reference sequence). The V end lost 2 bases, the J end lost 0 bases, and 11 bases lay between the germline ends. The CDR3 region has the DNA TGTGCCAGCAGCTTACTGGGGACTGACTCCTACGAGCAGTACTTC. Its translation is CASSLLGTDSYEQYF.

The chain links TRBV7-6 to TRBJ2-1; no clear D gene. The length of the CDR3 is 16 residues. Trimming shortened V by 4 bases and J by 0 bases, and 13 bases separated the two germline ends. The germline V gene encodes CDR1 SGHVS and CDR2 FNYEAQ. This CDR3 reads CASSSQPPSSYNEQFF. In nucleotides, the CDR3 is TGTGCCAGCAGCTCTCAGCCCCCTAGCTCCTACAATGAGCAGTTCTTC.

The chain uses TRBV12-3 or TRBV12-4 and TRBJ1-5, with D tentatively TRBD1 (5 bases). Deletions cut 1 base from V and 11 bases from J, with 12 bases between. This CDR3 has 13 amino acids. In nucleotides, the CDR3 is TGTGCCAGCAGTTTAGATCGGGGGGAGACCCAGCATTTT. Its translation: CASSLDRGETQHF.

The chain carries TRBV20-1 and TRBJ2-1; D uncertain. The V and J ends lost 6 bases and 9 bases respectively, with 15 bases between them. Looked up from germline, CDR1 is DFQATT and CDR2 is SNEGSKA (reference sequence). This CDR3 contains 12 residues. In DNA, the CDR3 is TGCAGTGCCCCCCTCTCTTTTGGTGAGCAGTTCTTC. Translation: CSAPLSFGEQFF.

The J gene is TRBJ2-5, the V gene TRBV10-3, with 7 bases matching TRBD1. The CDR3 has 14 amino acids. The V and J ends lost 0 bases and 5 bases, in that order; junction bases with no gene match: 3. Looked up from germline, CDR1 is ENHRY and CDR2 is SYGVKD. CDR3 coding DNA: TGTGCCATCAGTGAGTCTGACAGGGCTGAGACCCAGTACTTC. Residues: CAISESDRAETQYF.

This sequence joins TRBV6-6 and TRBJ1-2; possibly TRBD1 for D (5 bases). The CDR3 runs to 14 residues. V was clipped by 2 bases and J by 4 bases, with 11 bases between them. Germline V gives CDR1 MNHNY, CDR2 SVGAGI (reference sequence). The CDR3 loop reads CASSYEGKTYGYTF. The CDR3 nucleotides are TGTGCCAGCAGTTACGAGGGGAAAACCTATGGCTACACCTTC.

This sequence joins TRBV20-1 and TRBJ2-7; perhaps TRBD2 as D (6 bases). This CDR3 comprises 11 residues. V was trimmed by 6 bases and J by 7 bases, leaving 13 bases between them. CDR1 DFQATT and CDR2 SNEGSKA come from the germline V gene (reference sequence). Written as DNA, the CDR3 is TGCAGTGCGTACCCTGGGGGGGAGCAGTACTTC. This translates into CSAYPGGEQYF.

V usage is TRBV5-6 and J usage is TRBJ2-4; weak D call: TRBD1 (6 bases). The DNA end is a closer match to TRBJ2-7, so the J assignment may be wrong. Germline values: CDR1 SGHDT, CDR2 YYEEEE. The CDR3 length is 14 residues. CDR3 DNA: TGTGCCAGCAGCTCGGAAGGGGGTTGGTACGAGCAGTACTTC. As protein: CASSSEGGWYEQYF.

This clonotype came up many times. This chain connects TRBV9 to TRBJ2-3, with D tentatively TRBD2 (7 bases). Deletions cut 4 bases from V and 6 bases from J, with 18 bases between. From germline, CDR1 is SGDLS and CDR2 YYNGEE. The CDR3 is 15 residues long. The CDR3 protein is CASSPWRGPPDTQYF. CDR3 DNA sequence: TGTGCCAGCAGCCCCTGGCGGGGGCCCCCGGATACGCAGTATTTT.

V and J are TRBV14 and TRBJ2-5; D tentatively fits TRBD1 or TRBD2 (6 bases each). This CDR3 region has 17 residues. With 3 bases removed from V and 4 bases from J, the gap between germline ends came to 21 bases. Germline assignment: CDR1 SGHDN and CDR2 FVKESK. CDR3 region: CASSHPKVGGVPETQYF. Here the CDR3 DNA reads TGTGCCAGCAGCCATCCGAAGGTGGGGGGCGTCCCAGAGACCCAGTACTTC.

The chain carries TRBV20-1 and TRBJ1-2, with D tentatively TRBD1 (5 bases). V dropped 5 bases and J dropped 2 bases, with 12 bases sitting between them. Germline V gives CDR1 DFQATT, CDR2 SNEGSKA (reference sequence). The CDR3 is made up of 13 amino acids. The DNA of the CDR3 is TGCAGTGCTGAAGACAGAGAGAACTATGGCTACACCTTC. It codes for CSAEDRENYGYTF.

The rearrangement uses TRBV28 and TRBJ2-4; no definite D call. Germline-derived CDR1 and CDR2 are MDHEN and SYDVKM. Trimming removed 4 bases at V and 0 bases at J, with 13 bases between. This CDR3 region has 16 residues. The CDR3, as DNA: TGTGCCAGCAGTTATGGGCTTATCTTAGCCAAAAACATTCAGTACTTC. Translating it yields CASSYGLILAKNIQYF.

The chain carries TRBV10-3 and TRBJ1-1, with 8 bases aligning to TRBD1. Trimming at V came to 6 bases and at J to 3 bases, leaving 15 bases not matched to a gene. Per germline, CDR1 ENHRY and CDR2 SYGVKD. CDR3 length: 17 residues. The chain's CDR3 is CAISRFQGAQVDTEAFF. The CDR3 DNA is TGTGCCATCAGCCGCTTCCAGGGGGCGCAGGTCGACACTGAAGCTTTCTTT.

The chain carries TRBV10-2 and TRBJ2-6, with D perhaps TRBD1 (6 bases). The V end was cut by 7 bases, the J end by 1 base, with 20 bases between. Germline CDR1 and CDR2: WSHSY and SAAADI. This CDR3 contains 18 residues. CDR3 coding DNA: TGCGCCAGCATCCCAACAGGGTTCCATTTTTCTGGGGCCAACGTCCTGACTTTC. Translating it yields CASIPTGFHFSGANVLTF.

The chain carries TRBV6-1 and TRBJ1-2, with unresolved D. CDR3 size: 15 residues. V lost 1 base and J 2 bases, leaving 11 bases between the germline ends. Germline V gene data show CDR1 as MNHNS and CDR2 as SASEGT. CDR3 coding DNA: TGTGCCAGCAGTGAAGTTGGCAGGCCCAACTATGGCTACACCTTC. Amino acids: CASSEVGRPNYGYTF.